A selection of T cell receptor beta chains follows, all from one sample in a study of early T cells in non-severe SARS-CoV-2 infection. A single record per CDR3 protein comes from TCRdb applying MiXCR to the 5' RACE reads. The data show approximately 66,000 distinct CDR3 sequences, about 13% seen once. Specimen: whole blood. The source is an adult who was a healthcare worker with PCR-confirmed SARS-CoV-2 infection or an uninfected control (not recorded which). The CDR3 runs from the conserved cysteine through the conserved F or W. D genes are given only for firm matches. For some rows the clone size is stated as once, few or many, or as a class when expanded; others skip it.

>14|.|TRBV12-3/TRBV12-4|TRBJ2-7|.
CASSLRGRSYEQYF
TGTGCCAGCAGTTTAAGAGGACGCTCCTACGAGCAGTACTTC
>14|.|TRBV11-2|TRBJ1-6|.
CASSQTGQLSPLHF
TGTGCCAGCAGCCAGACAGGACAATTGTCACCCCTCCACTTT
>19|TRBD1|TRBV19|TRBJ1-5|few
CASSPAGTGVGRGLQPQHF
TGTGCCAGTAGTCCCGCCGGGACAGGGGTTGGGCGAGGTCTTCAGCCCCAGCATTTT
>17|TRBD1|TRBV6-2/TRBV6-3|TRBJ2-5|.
CASSSPMRGLLVETQYF
TGTGCCAGCAGTTCCCCCATGAGGGGGCTTTTAGTGGAGACCCAGTACTTC
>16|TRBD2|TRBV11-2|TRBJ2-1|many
CASSSGTSGSAGEQFF
TGTGCCAGCAGTTCCGGGACTAGCGGATCGGCCGGTGAGCAGTTCTTC
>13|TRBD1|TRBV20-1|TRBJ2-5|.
CSAPGGAGETQYF
TGCAGTGCTCCAGGGGGCGCGGGAGAGACCCAGTACTTC
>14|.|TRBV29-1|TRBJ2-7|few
CSALGASQSYEQYF
TGCAGCGCCCTAGGGGCCAGCCAGAGCTACGAGCAGTACTTC
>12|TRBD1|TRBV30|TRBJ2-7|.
CAWATGVVEQYF
TGTGCCTGGGCGACAGGGGTAGTCGAGCAGTACTTC
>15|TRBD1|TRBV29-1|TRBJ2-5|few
CSVERPGTGEETQYF
TGCAGCGTTGAAAGGCCCGGGACAGGGGAAGAGACCCAGTACTTC
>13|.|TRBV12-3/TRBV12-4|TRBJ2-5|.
CASSLIGRETQYF
TGTGCCAGCAGTTTGATAGGGAGGGAGACCCAGTACTTC
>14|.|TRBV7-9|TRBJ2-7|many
CASSSGLLRSEQYF
TGTGCCAGCAGCTCGGGCCTCCTCCGCTCCGAGCAGTACTTC
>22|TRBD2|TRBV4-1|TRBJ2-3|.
CASSHPRDNLAGGLETTDTQYF
TGCGCCAGCAGCCACCCGCGGGACAATCTAGCGGGAGGTTTAGAAACAACAGATACGCAGTATTTT
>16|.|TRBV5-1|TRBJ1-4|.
CASSSGSPSFDEKLFF
TGCGCCAGCAGCTCGGGGAGTCCTTCGTTTGATGAAAAACTGTTTTTT
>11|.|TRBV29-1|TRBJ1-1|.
CSVDTSTEAFF
TGCAGCGTTGACACCAGCACTGAAGCTTTCTTT
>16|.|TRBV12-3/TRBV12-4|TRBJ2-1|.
CASSLGPPAAGYEQFF
TGTGCCAGCAGTTTAGGACCCCCAGCGGCGGGCTATGAGCAGTTCTTC
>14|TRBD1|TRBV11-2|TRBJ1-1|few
CASSPDRARTEAFF
TGTGCCAGCAGCCCAGACAGGGCGAGGACTGAAGCTTTCTTT
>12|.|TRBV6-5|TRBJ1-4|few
CASRAGPEKLFF
TGTGCCAGCAGGGCAGGGCCTGAAAAACTGTTTTTT
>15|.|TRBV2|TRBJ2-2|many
CASSLRTGQTGELFF
TGTGCCAGCAGCCTACGCACAGGGCAGACCGGGGAGCTGTTTTTT
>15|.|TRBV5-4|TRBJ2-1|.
CASCKTYSGYNEQFF
TGTGCCAGCTGCAAAACTTACTCGGGGTACAATGAGCAGTTCTTC
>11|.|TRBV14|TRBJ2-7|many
CASSQAGTVYF
TGTGCCAGCAGCCAGGCCGGGACTGTCTACTTC
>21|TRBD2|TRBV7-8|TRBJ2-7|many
CASSLARLVAGGPTGTYEQYF
TGTGCCAGCAGCTTAGCCCGCTTGGTAGCGGGAGGGCCCACGGGAACCTACGAGCAGTACTTC
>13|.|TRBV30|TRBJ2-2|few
CAWSVIGTGELFF
TGTGCCTGGAGTGTAATAGGGACCGGGGAGCTGTTTTTT
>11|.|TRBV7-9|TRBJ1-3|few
CASSTDPTIYF
TGTGCCAGCAGCACGGACCCCACCATATATTTT
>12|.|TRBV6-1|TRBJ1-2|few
CASRGRNYGYTF
TGTGCCAGCAGGGGGAGAAACTATGGCTACACCTTC
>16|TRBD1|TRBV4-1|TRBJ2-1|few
CASSHPTGDPYNEQFF
TGCGCCAGCAGCCATCCGACAGGGGACCCCTACAATGAGCAGTTCTTC
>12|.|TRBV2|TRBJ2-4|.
CASGLSEDIQYF
TGTGCCAGCGGACTCTCCGAGGACATTCAGTACTTC
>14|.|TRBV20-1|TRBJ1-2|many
CSARVPRTNYGYTF
TGCAGTGCTAGAGTCCCACGTACTAACTATGGCTACACCTTC
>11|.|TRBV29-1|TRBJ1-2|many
CSAGENYGYTF
TGCAGCGCCGGGGAAAACTATGGCTACACCTTC
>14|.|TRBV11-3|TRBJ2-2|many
CASSLTDSRGELFF
TGTGCCAGCAGCTTAACGGACTCCAGAGGGGAGCTGTTTTTT
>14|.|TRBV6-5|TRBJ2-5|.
CASSYSRGGETQYF
TGTGCCAGCAGTTACTCGAGGGGGGGTGAGACCCAGTACTTC
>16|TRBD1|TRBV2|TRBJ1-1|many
CASRKTGLTRDTEAFF
TGTGCCAGCAGAAAGACAGGGCTGACGAGGGACACTGAAGCTTTCTTT
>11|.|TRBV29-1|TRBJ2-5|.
CSVREKETQYF
TGCAGCGTTCGAGAGAAAGAGACCCAGTACTTC
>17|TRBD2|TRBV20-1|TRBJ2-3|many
CSARGPGLAGSTDTQYF
TGCAGTGCTAGAGGTCCCGGGCTAGCGGGGAGCACAGATACGCAGTATTTT
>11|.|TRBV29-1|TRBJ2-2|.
CSVTGTGELFF
TGCAGCGTCACGGGCACCGGGGAGCTGTTTTTT
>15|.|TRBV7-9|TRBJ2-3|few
CASSLGSGVADTQYF
TGTGCCAGCAGCTTAGGAAGCGGAGTAGCAGATACGCAGTATTTT
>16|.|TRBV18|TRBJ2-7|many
CASSPPGSGGGYEQYF
TGTGCCAGCTCACCACCCGGTAGCGGAGGCGGGTACGAGCAGTACTTC
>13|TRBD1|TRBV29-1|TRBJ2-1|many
CSAPTGTGYEQFF
TGCAGCGCCCCGACCGGGACAGGATATGAGCAGTTCTTC
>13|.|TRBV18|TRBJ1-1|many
CASSPDPNTEAFF
TGTGCCAGCTCACCGGACCCGAACACTGAAGCTTTCTTT
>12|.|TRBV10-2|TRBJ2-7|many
CASSRQAAEQYF
TGCGCCAGCAGCAGACAGGCCGCCGAGCAGTACTTC
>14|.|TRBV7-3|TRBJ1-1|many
CASSVQGSGTEAFF
TGTGCCAGCAGCGTTCAGGGAAGCGGCACTGAAGCTTTCTTT
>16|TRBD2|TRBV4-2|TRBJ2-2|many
CASSQVVAGVAGELFF
TGTGCCAGCAGCCAAGTGGTAGCGGGAGTGGCCGGGGAGCTGTTTTTT